This T cell receptor (beta chain) comes out of a study of blood T cell repertoires in COVID-19. Study at large: Sites across the United States, Italy and Spain contributed samples from acute and convalescent COVID-19. Sample material is recorded as cDNA or gDNA derived from T cells, B-cell-depleted T cells, or PBMCs.

Participant age was about 18 to 95 years, and participants resided in roughly 25 US areas. CDR1 LNHDA and CDR2 SQIVND come from the germline V gene (reference sequence). The V end was cut by 3 bases, the J end by 2 bases, with 11 bases between. The CDR3 is made up of 15 amino acids. Here immunoSEQ multiplex PCR was the method, and the copy in TCRdb shows in-frame clones only, minus some. Altogether about 230,000 clones are present, 80% to 90% being singletons, with the ten largest covering around 3.7%. This sequence originates from a woman aged 30 to 39 who had been exposed to COVID-19. The rearrangement links TRBV19 to TRBJ2-1; no clear D gene. The sample consisted of PBMCs or T cells enriched from blood (not recorded which). CDR3 in amino acids: CASSMGSRPYNEQFF. CDR3 sequence (DNA): TGTGCCAGTAGTATGGGTAGCCGTCCCTACAATGAGCAGTTCTTC.